What follows are 3 T cell receptor beta chains derived from one specimen sequenced in a study of T cell responses to AZD1222 COVID-19 vaccine. Method: immunoSEQ multiplex PCR; TCRdb's copy keeps in-frame clones and lacks some. Found here are 210,000 or so clones, 90% to 95% of them singletons; the top ten hold more than 0.8%. The specimen was peripheral blood, collected on day 0 of MenACWY control vaccination. All receptors derive from an adult in good health.

The J gene is TRBJ1-3, the V gene TRBV9, with 7 bases that match TRBD1. Per germline, CDR1 SGDLS and CDR2 YYNGEE. J was trimmed by 4 bases and V by 0 bases; bases with no gene match: 16. The CDR3 has 19 residues. As DNA, the CDR3 is TGTGCCAGCAGCGTAGGAGTGGGAGAACCTGGGACAGACGGAAACACCATATATTTT. This encodes CASSVGVGEPGTDGNTIYF. Complete variable domain (other parts from reference TRBV9 and TRBJ1-3): DSGVTQTPKHLITATGQRVTLRCSPRSGDLSVYWYQQSLDQGLQFLIQYYNGEERAKGNILERFSAQQFPDLHSELNLSSLELGDSALYFCASSVGVGEPGTDGNTIYFGEGSWLTVV.

The gene calls are TRBV19 and TRBJ2-3; TRBD2 aligns across 9 bases. Germline assignment: CDR1 LNHDA and CDR2 SQIVND (reference sequence). This CDR3 has 14 amino acids. The J segment lost 4 bases and the V segment lost 5 bases, leaving 4 bases of the junction unmatched. CDR3 protein: CASSPGLAADTQYF. CDR3 coding DNA: TGTGCCAGTAGTCCGGGACTAGCAGCAGATACGCAGTATTTT.

V is TRBV6-5 and J is TRBJ2-5, with D maybe TRBD1 (5 bases). This CDR3 spans 15 amino acids. Trimming took off 2 bases at V and 1 base at J, with 11 bases between the two ends. CDR1 and CDR2 from the germline V gene are MNHEY and SVGAGI. CDR3 protein: CASSYRGGLQETQYF. DNA for the CDR3: TGTGCCAGCAGTTACAGGGGCGGCCTCCAAGAGACCCAGTACTTC.